This TCR beta chain is drawn from a study of Graves' ophthalmopathy and Graves' hyperthyroidism. V was cut by 6 bases and J by 0 bases, with 11 bases left in between. Per germline, CDR1 MNHNS and CDR2 SASEGT. This CDR3 comprises 14 residues. The sequenced template was RNA, covering the TCR beta CDR3 region. The first round was an RT-PCR with HTBI primers, and the second round was a multiplex PCR. TCRdb independently ran MiXCR on the multiplex PCR reads; one entry per CDR3 protein. Counted here are approximately 210,000 distinct CDR3 sequences, 25% to 30% occurring once; the ten biggest clones make up 9.1%. The authors diagnosed from clinical symptoms, serum thyroxine, TRAb, thyroid ultrasound and orbital computed tomography.

Material for sequencing was peripheral blood. The source of this sequence is a man over 45 with Graves' ophthalmopathy. The chain carries TRBV6-1 and TRBJ1-1; D gene unclear. This CDR3 is CASSRTGMNTEAFF. The CDR3 DNA is TGTGCCAGCAGCCGTACGGGGATGAACACTGAAGCTTTCTTT.